These T cell receptor beta chains were read from a single sample in a study of a mutant IDH1 vaccine in newly diagnosed glioma. No cognate antigen is known for these TCRs. Produced via immunoSEQ multiplex PCR; TCRdb's table is partial and in-frame only. The sample contains some 64,000 clones, approximately 84% of which appear only once. Sequenced here: PBMCs, sampled from a glioma patient whose treatment included an IDH1 peptide vaccine. The receptors come from a woman in her fifties or sixties with glioma. The CDR3 runs from the conserved cysteine through the conserved F or W. Fields, in order: J gene, V gene, clone size, D gene, CDR3 DNA, CDR3 protein. D genes are given only for firm matches. Clone size appears in some rows only: once, few, many, or a class for an expanded clone.

j_gene: TRBJ1-2
v_gene: TRBV9
abundance: -
d_gene: -
CDR3nt: TGTGCCAGCAGCCCTGACGAAGGGTATGGCTACACCTTC
CDR3aa: CASSPDEGYGYTF

j_gene: TRBJ2-7
v_gene: TRBV29-1
abundance: -
d_gene: -
CDR3nt: TGCAGCGTGAGACTCGAAACCTACGAGCAGTACTTC
CDR3aa: CSVRLETYEQYF

j_gene: TRBJ1-2
v_gene: TRBV4-2
abundance: -
d_gene: -
CDR3nt: TGTGCCAGCAGCCCACGGTCACGGGACACTGGCTATGGCTACACCTTC
CDR3aa: CASSPRSRDTGYGYTF

j_gene: TRBJ1-4
v_gene: TRBV5-1
abundance: -
d_gene: TRBD1
CDR3nt: TGCGCCAGCAGCCTGACAGGGTTTAATGAAAAACTGTTTTTT
CDR3aa: CASSLTGFNEKLFF

j_gene: TRBJ2-7
v_gene: TRBV18
abundance: -
d_gene: -
CDR3nt: TGTGCCAGCTCACCACCCAGGGGGGATGTCGGCGAGCAGTACTTC
CDR3aa: CASSPPRGDVGEQYF

j_gene: TRBJ1-1
v_gene: TRBV7-8
abundance: -
d_gene: TRBD1
CDR3nt: TGTGCCAGCAGCTCTGGGGTAGGGGGCGGGAGGAACACTGAAGCTTTCTTT
CDR3aa: CASSSGVGGGRNTEAFF

j_gene: TRBJ1-3
v_gene: TRBV7-6
abundance: -
d_gene: -
CDR3nt: TGTGCCAGCAGCCGGACAGTCTCTGGAAACACCATATATTTT
CDR3aa: CASSRTVSGNTIYF

j_gene: TRBJ2-7
v_gene: TRBV19
abundance: -
d_gene: -
CDR3nt: TGTGCCAGTAGCCGACAAGAGAAGAGCTCCTACGAGCAGTACTTC
CDR3aa: CASSRQEKSSYEQYF

j_gene: TRBJ1-3
v_gene: TRBV28
abundance: few
d_gene: -
CDR3nt: TGTGCCAGCAGACTTACTACGACAGGTTCTTACACCATATATTTT
CDR3aa: CASRLTTTGSYTIYF

j_gene: TRBJ1-2
v_gene: TRBV7-9
abundance: once
d_gene: TRBD1
CDR3nt: TGTGCCAGCAGCAACGCCCTTGGGACAGGGTTGGGCGGCTACACCTTC
CDR3aa: CASSNALGTGLGGYTF

j_gene: TRBJ1-2
v_gene: TRBV30
abundance: -
d_gene: -
CDR3nt: TGTGCCTGGAGGGGTAGCTATGGCTACACCTTC
CDR3aa: CAWRGSYGYTF

j_gene: TRBJ2-1
v_gene: TRBV6-1
abundance: -
d_gene: -
CDR3nt: TGTGCCAGCAGTGCCTTATACAATGAGCAGTTCTTC
CDR3aa: CASSALYNEQFF

j_gene: TRBJ1-6
v_gene: TRBV30
abundance: -
d_gene: TRBD1
CDR3nt: TGTGCCTGGAGGGCGCCGGGACAGGGGAAGTCACCCCTCCACTTT
CDR3aa: CAWRAPGQGKSPLHF

j_gene: TRBJ1-1
v_gene: TRBV6-5
abundance: -
d_gene: -
CDR3nt: TGTGCCAGCAGTTACCTCCTAACCCTCGCAAACACTGAAGCTTTCTTT
CDR3aa: CASSYLLTLANTEAFF

j_gene: TRBJ2-7
v_gene: TRBV6-5
abundance: -
d_gene: -
CDR3nt: TGTGCCAGCAGTCGCAAACAGGTCTACGAGCAGTACTTC
CDR3aa: CASSRKQVYEQYF

j_gene: TRBJ1-5
v_gene: TRBV7-2
abundance: -
d_gene: -
CDR3nt: TGTGCCAGCAGCAATGGGGGGGGCAATCAGCCCCAGCATTTT
CDR3aa: CASSNGGGNQPQHF

j_gene: TRBJ2-3
v_gene: TRBV30
abundance: -
d_gene: -
CDR3nt: TGTGCCTGGAGCAGGGCTAGCGACTTCACAGATACGCAGTATTTT
CDR3aa: CAWSRASDFTDTQYF

j_gene: TRBJ2-2
v_gene: TRBV9
abundance: -
d_gene: TRBD1
CDR3nt: TGTGCCAGCAGCTCGGGACAGGGTATCACCGGGGAGCTGTTTTTT
CDR3aa: CASSSGQGITGELFF

j_gene: TRBJ1-1
v_gene: TRBV6-1
abundance: few
d_gene: -
CDR3nt: TGTGCCAGCAGTGAAGCGATGACTGAAGCTTTCTTT
CDR3aa: CASSEAMTEAFF

j_gene: TRBJ1-4
v_gene: TRBV9
abundance: -
d_gene: -
CDR3nt: TGTGCCAGCAGCGCACCCAGCTACGGAGAAAAACTGTTTTTT
CDR3aa: CASSAPSYGEKLFF

j_gene: TRBJ1-2
v_gene: TRBV5-1
abundance: -
d_gene: -
CDR3nt: TGCGCCAGCAGCTTGGGGGCCCCAGGAGTCAACTATGGCTACACCTTC
CDR3aa: CASSLGAPGVNYGYTF

j_gene: TRBJ1-6
v_gene: TRBV7-3
abundance: -
d_gene: -
CDR3nt: TGTGCCAGCAGCTCAATGGGGAACAAATCACCCCTCCACTTT
CDR3aa: CASSSMGNKSPLHF

j_gene: TRBJ2-7
v_gene: TRBV11-1
abundance: -
d_gene: TRBD2
CDR3nt: TGTGCCAGCAGTTCTCTAGCGGGGTACGAGCAGTACTTC
CDR3aa: CASSSLAGYEQYF

j_gene: TRBJ1-2
v_gene: TRBV15
abundance: -
d_gene: -
CDR3nt: TGTGCCACCAGCAGGGCCACGGGGGGCTATGGCTACACCTTC
CDR3aa: CATSRATGGYGYTF

j_gene: TRBJ2-6
v_gene: TRBV18
abundance: -
d_gene: -
CDR3nt: TGTGCCAGCTCAGAAAAGGGCAGAGCTGGGGCCAACGTCCTGACTTTC
CDR3aa: CASSEKGRAGANVLTF

j_gene: TRBJ2-6
v_gene: TRBV5-4
abundance: -
d_gene: -
CDR3nt: TGTGCCAGCAGCTTTCCCCCGAAGAGCTCTGGGGCCAACGTCCTGACTTTC
CDR3aa: CASSFPPKSSGANVLTF

j_gene: TRBJ2-7
v_gene: TRBV7-6
abundance: -
d_gene: -
CDR3nt: TGTGCCAGCAGCGGGGGAGAAGCCTACGAGCAGTACTTC
CDR3aa: CASSGGEAYEQYF

j_gene: TRBJ1-4
v_gene: TRBV7-6
abundance: -
d_gene: TRBD1
CDR3nt: TGTGCCAGCAGCTTAGCGCCTGGGACAGGGAGGACTAAACTGTTTTTT
CDR3aa: CASSLAPGTGRTKLFF

j_gene: TRBJ1-5
v_gene: TRBV7-2
abundance: -
d_gene: -
CDR3nt: TGTGCCAGCAGTTTTTGGGGGGCAGGTCAGCCCCAGCATTTT
CDR3aa: CASSFWGAGQPQHF

j_gene: TRBJ1-5
v_gene: TRBV30
abundance: -
d_gene: -
CDR3nt: TGTGCCTGGAGCCGCAGGGACAATCAGCCCCAGCATTTT
CDR3aa: CAWSRRDNQPQHF

j_gene: TRBJ2-3
v_gene: TRBV27
abundance: -
d_gene: TRBD2
CDR3nt: TGTGCCAGCAGCCCAGGGCGGGGGGACCACACAGATACGCAGTATTTT
CDR3aa: CASSPGRGDHTDTQYF

j_gene: TRBJ1-5
v_gene: TRBV6-5
abundance: -
d_gene: -
CDR3nt: TGTGCCAGCAGTTATGTACAGGGCATGCAGCCCCAGCATTTT
CDR3aa: CASSYVQGMQPQHF

j_gene: TRBJ1-2
v_gene: TRBV7-6
abundance: -
d_gene: TRBD1
CDR3nt: TGTGCCAGCAGCTTAGATGCCAGGGGGACGAGCGGCTACACCTTC
CDR3aa: CASSLDARGTSGYTF

j_gene: TRBJ2-7
v_gene: TRBV25-1
abundance: -
d_gene: -
CDR3nt: TGTGCCAGCAGCCTCGGCCACGAGCAGTACTTC
CDR3aa: CASSLGHEQYF

j_gene: TRBJ2-3
v_gene: TRBV9
abundance: -
d_gene: TRBD1
CDR3nt: TGTGCCAGCAGCTCCCAATCCACGGGACAGGGTCTGTTAACAGATACGCAGTATTTT
CDR3aa: CASSSQSTGQGLLTDTQYF

j_gene: TRBJ2-5
v_gene: TRBV30
abundance: -
d_gene: TRBD2
CDR3nt: TGTGCCTGGAGGCATCGGGGGGGAGAGACCCAGTACTTC
CDR3aa: CAWRHRGGETQYF

j_gene: TRBJ1-2
v_gene: TRBV11-2
abundance: -
d_gene: TRBD1
CDR3nt: TGTGCCAGCAGCTCCGGACAGGCGACCTATGGCTACACCTTC
CDR3aa: CASSSGQATYGYTF

j_gene: TRBJ1-2
v_gene: TRBV5-1
abundance: few
d_gene: -
CDR3nt: TGCGCCAGCAGCCAGTTTAGGCAGGGGAATGGCTACACCTTC
CDR3aa: CASSQFRQGNGYTF

j_gene: TRBJ1-1
v_gene: TRBV9
abundance: -
d_gene: -
CDR3nt: TGTGCCAGCAGCGCCCCAGGGGCAACTGAAGCTTTCTTT
CDR3aa: CASSAPGATEAFF

j_gene: TRBJ2-7
v_gene: TRBV2
abundance: few
d_gene: -
CDR3nt: TGTGCCAGCAGTCCCCTACAGGGTTCCAACGAGCAGTACTTC
CDR3aa: CASSPLQGSNEQYF

j_gene: TRBJ1-2
v_gene: TRBV19
abundance: -
d_gene: TRBD1
CDR3nt: TGTGCCAGTAGTCCACCCCCCCAGACAGGGGCCAATGGCTACACCTTC
CDR3aa: CASSPPPQTGANGYTF

j_gene: TRBJ1-1
v_gene: TRBV5-1
abundance: -
d_gene: -
CDR3nt: TGCGCCAGCAGCTTTGAAGGACACTTCTACACTGAAGCTTTCTTT
CDR3aa: CASSFEGHFYTEAFF

j_gene: TRBJ2-3
v_gene: TRBV5-5
abundance: -
d_gene: -
CDR3nt: TGTGCCAGCAGCTTACTAGTGGGTACGCAGTATTTT
CDR3aa: CASSLLVGTQYF

j_gene: TRBJ2-6
v_gene: TRBV5-6
abundance: -
d_gene: -
CDR3nt: TGTGCCAGCAGCCGGGGGACCGGGGCCAACGTCCTGACTTTC
CDR3aa: CASSRGTGANVLTF

j_gene: TRBJ2-7
v_gene: TRBV5-1
abundance: -
d_gene: -
CDR3nt: TGCGCCAGCAGCCTCGTTGGCAACTCCTACGAGCAGTACTTC
CDR3aa: CASSLVGNSYEQYF

j_gene: TRBJ1-2
v_gene: TRBV9
abundance: -
d_gene: -
CDR3nt: TGTGCCAGCAGCGTGGGGAAGGCTGGCTACACCTTC
CDR3aa: CASSVGKAGYTF

j_gene: TRBJ1-2
v_gene: TRBV7-2
abundance: -
d_gene: -
CDR3nt: TGTGCCAGCAGCGGCAGAGGGTCAAACTATGGCTACACCTTC
CDR3aa: CASSGRGSNYGYTF

j_gene: TRBJ1-1
v_gene: TRBV9
abundance: medium-sized
d_gene: -
CDR3nt: TGTGCCAGCAGAGGGCCAGCGGCTACGGACACTGAAGCTTTCTTT
CDR3aa: CASRGPAATDTEAFF

j_gene: TRBJ2-5
v_gene: TRBV7-6
abundance: -
d_gene: TRBD2
CDR3nt: TGTGCCAGCAGCCAACGTACTAGCGGGGGCAAGATGGAGACCCAGTACTTC
CDR3aa: CASSQRTSGGKMETQYF

j_gene: TRBJ1-1
v_gene: TRBV5-1
abundance: -
d_gene: -
CDR3nt: TGCGCCAGCGCTCTCGGGGCGGCTATGAACACTGAAGCTTTCTTT
CDR3aa: CASALGAAMNTEAFF

j_gene: TRBJ1-2
v_gene: TRBV6-6
abundance: -
d_gene: -
CDR3nt: TGTGCCAGCAGTTATGGGAAGGACTATGGCTACACCTTC
CDR3aa: CASSYGKDYGYTF

j_gene: TRBJ2-7
v_gene: TRBV7-9
abundance: -
d_gene: -
CDR3nt: TGTGCCAGCAGCTTGACAGCTTACGAGCAGTACTTC
CDR3aa: CASSLTAYEQYF

j_gene: TRBJ2-5
v_gene: TRBV25-1
abundance: -
d_gene: -
CDR3nt: TGTGCCAGCAGTGAATATCGGGGGAGAGAGACCCAGTACTTC
CDR3aa: CASSEYRGRETQYF